The 19 T cell receptor beta chains presented below share a single source sample, sequenced in a study of cytomegalovirus exposure and HLA in healthy donors. It was with 60 Vbeta and 13 Jbeta primers that the PCR ran. Generated by immunoSEQ multiplex PCR, the TCRdb table keeps only in-frame clones and is missing some. The table has about 130,000 clones, around 70% seen once; the top ten hold more than 3.5%. Sequences were obtained from PBMCs. Source of these receptors: a middle-aged man in good health and CMV-seropositive.

This clone was counted only a few times. The gene calls are TRBV28 and TRBJ2-7; D may be TRBD2 (5 bases). Per the germline V gene, CDR1 is MDHEN and CDR2 is SYDVKM. V was pared by 3 bases and J by 2 bases, with 8 bases between. The CDR3 sequence is 13 residues long. The CDR3, as DNA: TGTGCCAGCAGTTTGGGTAGCGCCTACGAGCAGTACTTC. It is translated as CASSLGSAYEQYF.

In this sample, this clone turned up a few times. The V call is TRBV5-1, the J call TRBJ2-7; 7 bases align to TRBD1. The V gene end was trimmed by 0 bases and the J gene end by 2 bases; junction bases not matched to a gene: 5. CDR1 is SGHRS and CDR2 is YFSETQ in the germline V gene. The CDR3 covers 15 residues. DNA for the CDR3: TGCGCCAGCAGCTTGGAGGCAGGGGGTACCTACGAGCAGTACTTC. Its protein product is CASSLEAGGTYEQYF.

This chain connects TRBV19 to TRBJ1-5; 7 nucleotides match TRBD1. The CDR3 runs 15 residues. Germline V gene sequence: CDR1 LNHDA, CDR2 SQIVND (reference sequence). With V trimmed by 9 bases and J by 0 bases, 8 bases remained unmatched. DNA for the CDR3: TGTGCCAGCCAACAGGGGCCGGGTAGCAATCAGCCCCAGCATTTT. Protein sequence: CASQQGPGSNQPQHF.

V and J are TRBV6-1 and TRBJ2-1; 7 bases align to TRBD2. In germline, CDR1 is MNHNS, CDR2 SASEGT. The CDR3 is made up of 14 amino acids. V lost 11 bases, J lost 4 bases, and 11 bases stayed unmatched. In DNA form, the CDR3 reads TGTGCCGGAGGATCGGCGGGAGTATACAATGAGCAGTTCTTC. It yields the protein CAGGSAGVYNEQFF.

The chain employs TRBV2 and TRBJ2-3; TRBD2 matches at 11 bases. J gave up 2 bases and V 6 bases, and 7 bases lay outside the gene matches. The CDR3 length is 16 residues. The germline gives CDR1 SNHLY, CDR2 FYNNEI. The chain's CDR3 is CASRVTSGSPTDTQYF. In DNA form, the CDR3 reads TGTGCCAGCAGGGTTACTAGCGGGAGCCCCACAGATACGCAGTATTTT.

There are a few counts of this clone. V usage is TRBV7-3 and J usage is TRBJ2-1, with 7 bases fitting TRBD1. The length of the CDR3 is 13 residues. The V gene's germline CDR1 is SGHTA and CDR2 FQGTGA. V was pared by 5 bases and J by 7 bases, with 5 bases of the junction left unmatched. The CDR3 nucleotides are TGTGCCAGCAGCCCAGAACAGGGGAATGAGCAGTTCTTC. Protein: CASSPEQGNEQFF.

This clone was detected only once. This sample also contains other DNA sequences that code for the same CDR3. The chain is built from TRBV28 and TRBJ1-2, with D tentatively TRBD1 (6 bases). Germline-derived CDR1 and CDR2 are MDHEN and SYDVKM. This CDR3 has 13 residues. V shed 5 bases and J shed 3 bases, with 10 bases lying between them. This chain's CDR3 is CASSLQGDYGYTF. CDR3 in DNA: TGTGCCAGCAGTCTACAGGGAGACTATGGCTACACCTTC.

The V gene is TRBV7-3, the J gene TRBJ1-1, with D unclear. CDR1 is SGHTA, CDR2 FQGTGA, per germline. V was trimmed by 9 bases and J by 8 bases, leaving 10 bases between them. The CDR3 spans 10 residues. This CDR3 is CARKEYEAFF. The DNA for the CDR3 is TGTGCCAGGAAGGAGTACGAAGCTTTCTTT.

This sequence joins TRBV5-1 and TRBJ1-1; maybe TRBD1 (6 bases). CDR3 length equals 15 residues. Trimming cost V 0 bases and J 1 base, with 10 bases left between them. Germline V gene sequence: CDR1 SGHRS, CDR2 YFSETQ. The CDR3 coding sequence is TGCGCCAGCAGCTTGGGGGGGCCGGGGAACACTGAAGCTTTCTTT. This gives the protein CASSLGGPGNTEAFF.

The chain links TRBV5-6 to TRBJ2-2; 8 bases are shared with TRBD1. J was trimmed by 4 bases and V by 3 bases; bases with no gene match: 2. The germline CDR1 and CDR2 sequences are SGHDT and YYEEEE. The CDR3 sequence is 14 residues long. DNA for the CDR3: TGTGCCAGCAGCTGGGACAGGCGCACCGGGGAGCTGTTTTTT. This gives the protein CASSWDRRTGELFF.

This sequence joins TRBV19 and TRBJ2-5; D gene unclear. The CDR3 runs 16 residues. Per germline, CDR1 LNHDA and CDR2 SQIVND (reference sequence). V lost 1 base and J 7 bases, leaving 19 bases between the germline ends. The CDR3 nucleotides read TGTGCCAGTAGTATAGGGCGTGCGGCCGGATTAGGGACCCAGTACTTC. Protein product: CASSIGRAAGLGTQYF. Full variable domain (remainder filled in from reference TRBV19 and TRBJ2-5): DGGITQSPKYLFRKEGQNVTLSCEQNLNHDAMYWYRQDPGQGLRLIYYSQIVNDFQKGDIAEGYSVSREKKESFPLTVTSAQKNPTAFYLCASSIGRAAGLGTQYFGPGTRLLVL.

The chain joins TRBV5-6 to TRBJ1-3; 9 bases agree with TRBD1. Unmatched junction bases numbered 4, after V lost 3 bases and J lost 0 bases. The germline V gene has CDR1 SGHDT and CDR2 YYEEEE. The CDR3 has 16 amino acids. CDR3 sequence: CASSWTGQGSGNTIYF. CDR3 nucleotide sequence: TGTGCCAGCAGCTGGACGGGACAGGGCTCTGGAAACACCATATATTTT.

This sequence joins TRBV6-1 and TRBJ1-1, with D perhaps TRBD1 (5 bases). V was pared by 3 bases and J by 6 bases, with 11 bases between. The germline V gene has CDR1 MNHNS and CDR2 SASEGT. The length of the CDR3 is 13 residues. The DNA for the CDR3 is TGTGCCAGCAGTGAGAGGGGCGGGGCTGAAGCTTTCTTT. It is translated as CASSERGGAEAFF.

This clone has a single count. The chain links TRBV6-5 to TRBJ2-1; the D gene is possibly TRBD1 (5 bases). The CDR3 extends over 12 amino acids. Trimming removed 5 bases from V and 13 bases from J, with 15 bases in between. Germline V gene sequence: CDR1 MNHEY, CDR2 SVGAGI. The CDR3 here is CASSPLGLVQFF. The DNA of the CDR3 is TGTGCCAGCAGTCCCTTGGGGCTAGTCCAGTTCTTC.

This clone turned up a few times. CDR3 sequence: CASSVDRGGSYEQYF. The CDR3 nucleotides read TGTGCCAGTAGTGTTGACAGGGGAGGGTCCTACGAGCAGTACTTC. The chain recombines TRBV19 with TRBJ2-7; D is perhaps TRBD1 (8 bases). This CDR3 has 15 residues. The germline V and J ends were trimmed by 5 bases and 1 base, with 15 bases remaining between them. Germline V lookup: CDR1 LNHDA, CDR2 SQIVND (reference sequence). The full variable domain, with the rest looked up from reference TRBV19 and TRBJ2-7, is DGGITQSPKYLFRKEGQNVTLSCEQNLNHDAMYWYRQDPGQGLRLIYYSQIVNDFQKGDIAEGYSVSREKKESFPLTVTSAQKNPTAFYLCASSVDRGGSYEQYFGPGTRLTVT.

V gene TRBV10-3 combines with J gene TRBJ2-7, with 12 positions matching TRBD2. V lost 9 bases to trimming and J lost 1 base; unmatched junction nucleotides: 4. The CDR3 is 14 amino acids. Germline CDR1 reads ENHRY; CDR2 reads SYGVKD. This CDR3 reads CAIRTSGASYEQYF. The DNA of the CDR3 is TGTGCCATTAGGACTAGCGGGGCTTCCTACGAGCAGTACTTC.

Only a few counts were recorded for this clone. One junction end disagrees with the germline gene, perhaps due to a read error. V and J are TRBV7-7 and TRBJ2-2, with D perhaps matching TRBD1 (5 bases). This CDR3 spans 13 amino acids. Germline CDR1 SSHAT, CDR2 FNYEAQ (reference sequence). This CDR3 reads CASSKGYTGELFF. As DNA, the CDR3 is TGTGCTAGCAGCAAGGGGTACACCGGGGAGCTGTTTTTT.

The rearrangement links TRBV30 to TRBJ2-7; possibly TRBD1 for D (5 bases). Trimming cost V 2 bases and J 6 bases, with 17 bases left between them. Germline V gives CDR1 GTSNPN, CDR2 SVGIG (reference sequence). The CDR3 length is 14 residues. The CDR3 sequence is CAWSKRRVRIEQYF. CDR3 sequence (DNA): TGTGCCTGGAGTAAACGCAGGGTTCGAATCGAGCAGTACTTC.

The chain links TRBV6-5 to TRBJ2-1, with TRBD2 matching 12 bases. This CDR3 contains 15 residues. Germline loops: CDR1 MNHEY, CDR2 SVGAGI. After removal of 6 bases from V and 4 bases from J, the junction contained 4 bases not matched to a gene. The CDR3 sequence: CASSRLAGEYNEQFF. CDR3 DNA: TGTGCCAGCAGCCGACTAGCGGGGGAGTACAATGAGCAGTTCTTC.